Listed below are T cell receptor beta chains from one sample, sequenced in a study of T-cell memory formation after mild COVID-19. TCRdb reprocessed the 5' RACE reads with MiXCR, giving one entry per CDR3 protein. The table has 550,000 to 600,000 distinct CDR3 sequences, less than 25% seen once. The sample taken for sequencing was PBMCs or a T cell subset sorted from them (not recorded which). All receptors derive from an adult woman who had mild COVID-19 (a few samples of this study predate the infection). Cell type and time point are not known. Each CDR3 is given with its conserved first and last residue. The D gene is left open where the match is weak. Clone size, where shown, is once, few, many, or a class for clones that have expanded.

CSARDQGQGAIDEQYF	TGCAGTGCTAGAGATCAGGGCCAGGGGGCGATAGACGAGCAGTACTTC	TRBJ2-7	TRBD1	few	TRBV20-1
CASSSGTSGGSGNIQYF	TGTGCCAGCAGCTCGGGGACTAGCGGGGGTTCGGGGAACATTCAGTACTTC	TRBJ2-4	TRBD2	NA	TRBV11-3
CASSLVYQPQHF	TGTGCCAGCAGCTTAGTATATCAGCCCCAGCATTTT	TRBJ1-5	NA	few	TRBV7-2
CASSLVGWGTNTGELFF	TGTGCCAGCAGCTTAGTGGGGTGGGGGACCAACACCGGGGAGCTGTTTTTT	TRBJ2-2	NA	NA	TRBV7-2
CSADGGGGYGYTF	TGCAGCGCCGATGGGGGCGGAGGGTATGGCTACACCTTC	TRBJ1-2	NA	NA	TRBV29-1
CASGLGQGRFTEAFF	TGTGCTAGTGGTTTGGGACAGGGTCGGTTCACTGAAGCTTTCTTT	TRBJ1-1	TRBD1	NA	TRBV12-5
CASSSQGARNQPQHF	TGTGCCAGCTCATCCCAGGGGGCGCGGAATCAGCCCCAGCATTTT	TRBJ1-5	TRBD1	NA	TRBV18
CASSPLGRYGEQYF	TGTGCCAGCAGCCCGTTGGGGAGATACGGCGAGCAGTACTTC	TRBJ2-7	NA	many	TRBV7-2
CASSSLGLRNTEAFF	TGTGCCAGCAGCTCCCTAGGACTGAGGAACACTGAAGCTTTCTTT	TRBJ1-1	NA	few	TRBV7-2
CASNIRVRGTEAFF	TGTGCCAGCAACATTCGGGTGCGGGGCACTGAAGCTTTCTTT	TRBJ1-1	NA	few	TRBV12-3/TRBV12-4
CASSLREHYEQYF	TGCGCCAGCAGCTTGCGCGAGCACTACGAGCAGTACTTC	TRBJ2-7	NA	few	TRBV5-1
CASFSGRALDEQFF	TGTGCCAGCTTTAGCGGGAGGGCCTTGGATGAGCAGTTCTTC	TRBJ2-1	TRBD2	NA	TRBV25-1
CSVEHTGELFF	TGCAGCGTTGAACACACCGGGGAGCTGTTTTTT	TRBJ2-2	NA	NA	TRBV29-1
CASSLGGGPTSYEQYF	TGCGCCAGCAGCTTGGGCGGGGGCCCGACGTCCTACGAGCAGTACTTC	TRBJ2-7	NA	many	TRBV5-1
CASSPVGFEQFF	TGTGCCAGCAGCCCAGTTGGGTTTGAGCAGTTCTTC	TRBJ2-1	NA	NA	TRBV7-8
CASSQEGSSVSYNEQFF	TGTGCCAGCAGCCAAGAGGGCTCCTCCGTCTCCTACAATGAGCAGTTCTTC	TRBJ2-1	NA	NA	TRBV3-1
CSARREKETQYF	TGCAGTGCTAGACGGGAGAAAGAGACCCAGTACTTC	TRBJ2-5	NA	NA	TRBV20-1
CASSLSVNRGTDTQYF	TGTGCCAGCAGCTTATCTGTTAACAGAGGCACAGATACGCAGTATTTT	TRBJ2-3	NA	NA	TRBV7-2
CSATSSGRYTGELFF	TGCAGTGCTACCTCCAGCGGTCGTTACACCGGGGAGCTGTTTTTT	TRBJ2-2	NA	few	TRBV20-1
CASSLLVGRRNEKLFF	TGTGCCAGCAGTTTATTGGTGGGGCGGAGAAATGAAAAACTGTTTTTT	TRBJ1-4	NA	few	TRBV28
CASSQRGGREGEQFF	TGTGCCAGCAGCCAAAGGGGTGGGCGGGAAGGAGAGCAGTTCTTC	TRBJ2-1	NA	many	TRBV7-3
CASSRAGATGNSPLHF	TGCGCCAGCAGCAGAGCCGGGGCCACCGGGAATTCACCCCTCCACTTT	TRBJ1-6	NA	many	TRBV5-1
CSAQDNEKLFF	TGCAGCGCCCAGGATAATGAAAAACTGTTTTTT	TRBJ1-4	NA	NA	TRBV29-1
CASSAGGNRELFF	TGCGCCAGCAGCGCGGGAGGGAACCGGGAGCTGTTTTTT	TRBJ2-2	TRBD2	NA	TRBV5-1
CASSQGRLDIQYF	TGTGCCAGCAGCCAAGGCCGGTTGGACATTCAGTACTTC	TRBJ2-4	NA	NA	TRBV11-2
CASTPDENTGELFF	TGTGCCAGCACTCCGGACGAGAACACCGGGGAGCTGTTTTTT	TRBJ2-2	NA	few	TRBV7-8
CSVRDKGYTF	TGCAGCGTTCGGGACAAGGGCTACACCTTC	TRBJ1-2	NA	NA	TRBV29-1
CASSFGPGVGEQFF	TGTGCCAGCAGCTTTGGACCGGGGGTGGGTGAGCAGTTCTTC	TRBJ2-1	NA	few	TRBV7-2